Each of the 17 T cell receptor beta chains below was sequenced from the same sample in a study of cytomegalovirus exposure and HLA in healthy donors. The assay was immunoSEQ multiplex PCR, and TCRdb's table has in-frame clones only and misses some. This table has approximately 160,000 clones, about 90% appearing once. Specimen: PBMCs. Receptors originate from a woman younger than 30 in good health and CMV-seropositive.

The chain combines TRBV30 with TRBJ1-2, with TRBD1 matching over 7 bases. Germline V lookup: CDR1 GTSNPN, CDR2 SVGIG (reference sequence). The ends lost 4 bases at V and 9 bases at J; junction bases unmatched: 5. The CDR3 runs to 11 residues. Here the CDR3 DNA reads TGTGCCTGGAAGACAGGGAGAAGCTACACCTTC. Protein: CAWKTGRSYTF. Filled out from reference TRBV30 and TRBJ1-2, the complete variable domain reads SQTIHQWPATLVQPVGSPLSLECTVEGTSNPNLYWYRQAAGRGLQLLFYSVGIGQISSEVPQNLSASRPQDRQFILSSKKLLLSDSGFYLCAWKTGRSYTFGSGTRLTVV.

CDR3 amino acids: CASSLGQASSYEQYF. The CDR3 DNA reads TGTGCCAGCAGCTTGGGACAGGCCAGCTCCTACGAGCAGTACTTC. The chain is built from TRBV7-9 and TRBJ2-7; 8 nucleotides match TRBD1. CDR1 and CDR2 (germline): SEHNR, FQNEAQ (reference sequence). J was trimmed by 0 bases and V by 3 bases; bases with no gene match: 4. This CDR3 is 15 amino acids long.

The chain joins TRBV5-4 to TRBJ2-3; D is perhaps TRBD2 (6 bases). The CDR3 extends over 15 amino acids. The ends were cut back, 1 base at V and 2 bases at J, with 11 bases in the middle. The germline CDR1 and CDR2 sequences are SGHNT and YYREEE (reference sequence). In nucleotides, the CDR3 is TGTGCCAGCAGCTTGACGGCGGGAAACACAGATACGCAGTATTTT. Translated: CASSLTAGNTDTQYF. Full variable domain (rest looked up from reference TRBV5-4 and TRBJ2-3): ETGVTQSPTHLIKTRGQQVTLRCSSQSGHNTVSWYQQALGQGPQFIFQYYREEENGRGNFPPRFSGLQFPNYSSELNVNALELDDSALYLCASSLTAGNTDTQYFGPGTRLTVL.

The chain is built from TRBV4-3 and TRBJ2-7; TRBD1 aligns across 8 bases. CDR1 LGHNA and CDR2 YSLEER come from the germline V gene. The CDR3 covers 14 residues. The V segment lost 2 bases and the J segment 6 bases; nucleotides outside the gene matches: 6. The DNA of the CDR3 is TGCGCCAGCAGCCAATCGACAGGGGACCTCGAGCAGTACTTC. It yields the protein CASSQSTGDLEQYF.

The gene calls are TRBV11-3 and TRBJ2-1; no clear D gene. From germline, CDR1 is SGHNT and CDR2 YENEEA. The CDR3 is 17 residues long. V was trimmed by 2 bases and J by 0 bases, leaving 14 bases between them. The CDR3 protein is CASSLKRASSSYNEQFF. The CDR3, as DNA: TGTGCCAGCAGCTTAAAAAGAGCGTCAAGCTCCTACAATGAGCAGTTCTTC. The full variable domain, its missing parts supplied by reference TRBV11-3 and TRBJ2-1, is EAGVVQSPRYKIIEKKQPVAFWCNPISGHNTLYWYLQNLGQGPELLIRYENEEAVDDSQLPKDRFSAERLKGVDSTLKIQPAELGDSAVYLCASSLKRASSSYNEQFFGPGTRLTVL.

This chain links TRBV5-4 with TRBJ2-7; D ambiguous. With 0 bases removed from V and 0 bases from J, the gap between germline ends came to 7 bases. The germline gives CDR1 SGHNT, CDR2 YYREEE (reference sequence). The CDR3 spans 14 residues. CDR3 protein: CASSLDRSSYEQYF. In nucleotides, the CDR3 is TGTGCCAGCAGCTTGGACAGAAGCTCCTACGAGCAGTACTTC.

This clone was found once. The chain combines TRBV7-2 with TRBJ2-1, with 11 bases identical to TRBD2. Losses at the gene ends were 5 bases for V and 2 bases for J; bases not matched to a gene: 2. The CDR3 is made up of 15 amino acids. Germline V gives CDR1 SGHTA, CDR2 FQGNSA. The CDR3 region is CASSAGLAAYNEQFF. The CDR3 nucleotides read TGTGCCAGCAGCGCGGGACTAGCGGCCTACAATGAGCAGTTCTTC.

The table lists this clone with a count of one. J is TRBJ2-1 and V is TRBV29-1; 15 nucleotides match TRBD2. This CDR3 contains 15 residues. The V and J ends lost 7 bases and 8 bases, in that order; junction bases with no gene match: 9. Germline CDR1 and CDR2: SQVTM and ANQGSEA. CDR3 loop: CSAKGLAGGSHEQFF. The CDR3 coding sequence is TGCAGCGCTAAGGGACTAGCGGGAGGATCCCATGAGCAGTTCTTC.

CDR3: CASSLWGREYEQYF. CDR3 nucleotides: TGTGCCAGCAGTTTATGGGGCAGAGAGTACGAGCAGTACTTC. The V call is TRBV27, the J call TRBJ2-7, with D perhaps matching TRBD1 (5 bases). Deletions cut 1 base from V and 4 bases from J, with 11 bases between. Germline lookup yields CDR1 MNHEY and CDR2 SMNVEV (reference sequence). The CDR3 has 14 amino acids.

The chain couples TRBV30 to TRBJ2-1; TRBD1 matches 10 bases. Germline CDR1 reads GTSNPN; CDR2 reads SVGIG (reference sequence). This CDR3 spans 14 amino acids. With V trimmed by 3 bases and J by 5 bases, 4 bases remained unmatched. DNA of the CDR3: TGTGCCTGGAGAGGGGACAGGGGCCACAATGAGCAGTTCTTC. Its protein is CAWRGDRGHNEQFF.

The V and J genes are TRBV4-3 and TRBJ2-2; D not resolved. V lost 1 base, J lost 5 bases, and 5 bases lay in between. CDR3 length: 13 amino acids. Germline assignment: CDR1 LGHNA and CDR2 YSLEER. In DNA form, the CDR3 reads TGCGCCAGCAGCCAAGTAATGACCGGGGAGCTGTTTTTT. This sequence encodes CASSQVMTGELFF.

The V gene is TRBV6-5, the J gene TRBJ1-2, with D unresolved. The CDR3 spans 16 residues. V lost 0 bases and J 6 bases, leaving 17 bases between the germline ends. Germline loops: CDR1 MNHEY, CDR2 SVGAGI. CDR3 amino acids: CASSYSIPAAAHGYTF. In DNA form, the CDR3 reads TGTGCCAGCAGTTACTCGATTCCCGCGGCGGCCCATGGCTACACCTTC.

CDR3 region: CASSKEELGGAYIQYF. The CDR3 bases are TGTGCCAGCAGCAAAGAGGAGTTAGGGGGCGCGTACATTCAGTACTTC. This chain connects TRBV21-1 to TRBJ2-4; the D segment call TRBD1 is taken from the table without a DNA check. TRBV21-1 is marked as a pseudogene. This CDR3 comprises 16 residues.

In nucleotides, the CDR3 is TGTGCCAGCATCATACGGGGGGCCGTCTCCTACAATGAGCAGTTCTTC. Translated: CASIIRGAVSYNEQFF. The V call is TRBV6-6, the J call TRBJ2-1, with a possible D match to TRBD2 (7 bases). CDR3 length equals 16 residues. V was pared by 7 bases and J by 0 bases, with 16 bases between. Per the germline V gene, CDR1 is MNHNY and CDR2 is SVGAGI (reference sequence).

V and J are TRBV28 and TRBJ1-1; TRBD1 matches 7 bases. J lost 6 bases, V lost 6 bases, and 7 bases had no gene match. This CDR3 comprises 13 residues. CDR1 and CDR2 (germline): MDHEN, SYDVKM. This CDR3 reads CASSLDRVAEAFF. Written as DNA, the CDR3 is TGTGCCAGCAGCCTCGACAGGGTAGCTGAAGCTTTCTTT.

The gene calls are TRBV7-2 and TRBJ2-7; 7 bases line up with TRBD2. V lost 1 base, J lost 2 bases, and 5 bases stayed unmatched. There are 15 residues in the CDR3. Germline V CDR1 and CDR2: SGHTA, FQGNSA. CDR3 DNA sequence: TGTGCCAGCAGCTTAGGGCTAGCGGTTACCTACGAGCAGTACTTC. As protein: CASSLGLAVTYEQYF.

The chain carries TRBV27 and TRBJ2-7; no clear D gene. CDR3 size: 13 residues. Looked up from germline, CDR1 is MNHEY and CDR2 is SMNVEV (reference sequence). Trimming pared 0 bases from V and 2 bases from J, leaving 5 bases between. This CDR3 reads CASSLSPPYEQYF. In DNA, the CDR3 is TGTGCCAGCAGTTTATCCCCTCCCTACGAGCAGTACTTC.